These 22 T cell receptor beta chains originate from one sample sequenced in a study of blood T cell repertoires in COVID-19 (dated by TCRdb to 2019 to 2021). Library construction relied on the immunoSEQ multiplex PCR assay. This immuneACCESS table, as held by TCRdb, lists in-frame sequences with V and J called but not all clones. Of the missing ones, under half trace to an unresolved V gene in checked studies; the others have no known cause. Across this sample there are 250,000 to 350,000 clones, with about nine tenths seen only once. The ten biggest clones cover roughly 10% of the sample. The sample was PBMCs or T cells enriched from blood (not recorded which). These receptors were taken from a young woman who had recovered from COVID-19.

The rearrangement uses TRBV24-1 and TRBJ1-2; D not certain. V was pared by 0 bases and J by 3 bases, with 7 bases between. The V gene's germline CDR1 is KGHDR and CDR2 SFDVKD. The CDR3 loop spans 14 amino acids. For the CDR3, the DNA is TGTGCCACCAGTGATTTGACCCGGGACTATGGCTACACCTTC. As protein: CATSDLTRDYGYTF.

This chain uses TRBV11-2 with TRBJ2-1; D might be TRBD1 (6 bases). Per the germline V gene, CDR1 is SGHAT and CDR2 is FQNNGV. Trimming cost V 5 bases and J 7 bases, with 18 bases left between them. CDR3 length equals 15 residues. For the CDR3, the DNA is TGTGCCAGCAGCCAGGGGACGGGCCCTTTTAATGAGCAGTTCTTC. Its translation: CASSQGTGPFNEQFF.

The V call is TRBV13, the J call TRBJ1-1; D is undetermined. This CDR3 has 15 residues. The germline V gene has CDR1 PRHDT and CDR2 FYEKMQ (reference sequence). Trimming took off 6 bases at V and 1 base at J, with 15 bases between the two ends. CDR3 residues: CASRSRPYKNTEAFF. CDR3 sequence (DNA): TGTGCCAGCAGGAGTCGTCCATATAAGAACACTGAAGCTTTCTTT.

About this clone itself: No DNA is shown, since the ends of the CDR3 on it are uncertain; the CDR3 is the one TCRdb lists. The chain combines TRBV21-1 with TRBJ1-4; whether TRBD1, the table's D call, matches the DNA was not checked. TRBV21-1 is labeled a pseudogene. 17 amino acids form the CDR3, both terminal residues included. This CDR3 is CASSKVGQGATNEKLFF.

This clone was seen a handful of times. The chain uses TRBV5-1 and TRBJ2-3, with 7 bases that match TRBD2. The CDR3 sequence is 14 residues long. Trimming removed 0 bases from V and 5 bases from J; junction bases left unmatched: 3. From germline, CDR1 is SGHRS and CDR2 YFSETQ. CDR3 sequence reads: CASSLVGLGDTQYF. CDR3 DNA: TGCGCCAGCAGCTTGGTCGGACTAGGAGATACGCAGTATTTT.

The chain carries TRBV6-4 and TRBJ2-1; a possible D gene is TRBD1 (6 bases). This CDR3 is built from 14 residues. In germline, CDR1 is MRHNA, CDR2 SNTAGT. The V end was cut by 5 bases, the J end by 2 bases, with 10 bases between. DNA of the CDR3: TGTGCCAGCAGTATGGACAGCACCTACAATGAGCAGTTCTTC. This sequence encodes CASSMDSTYNEQFF.

The chain carries TRBV30 and TRBJ2-5; D gene ambiguous. Germline-derived CDR1 and CDR2 are GTSNPN and SVGIG (reference sequence). V was pared by 5 bases and J by 3 bases, with 10 bases between. This CDR3 is built from 12 residues. CDR3 protein: CAWARVEETQYF. The CDR3 DNA follows: TGTGCCTGGGCCCGGGTTGAAGAGACCCAGTACTTC.

The J gene is TRBJ2-7, the V gene TRBV6-1; TRBD2 might be the D (6 bases). From germline, CDR1 is MNHNS and CDR2 SASEGT. Trimming stripped 1 base from V and 2 bases from J, with 6 bases between. The CDR3 has 13 amino acids. CDR3 sequence: CASSEGGTYEQYF. DNA of the CDR3: TGTGCCAGCAGTGAAGGCGGGACCTACGAGCAGTACTTC.

The chain couples TRBV3-1 (or the pseudogene TRBV3-2) to TRBJ1-1; D not certain. In germline, CDR1 is LGHDT, CDR2 YNNKEL (reference sequence). This CDR3 contains 13 residues. V was pared by 1 base and J by 3 bases, with 6 bases between. Here the CDR3 DNA reads TGTGCCAGCAGCCAAGGTTCCTACACTGAAGCTTTCTTT. This sequence encodes CASSQGSYTEAFF.

V is TRBV28 and J is TRBJ2-7; TRBD2 aligns across 12 bases. Germline V gene data show CDR1 as MDHEN and CDR2 as SYDVKM. Trimming cost V 3 bases and J 1 base; bases outside gene matches: 7. The CDR3 sequence is 17 residues long. CDR3 amino acids: CASSLGRLAGVSYEQYF. In DNA form, the CDR3 reads TGTGCCAGCAGTTTGGGGAGACTAGCGGGAGTGTCCTACGAGCAGTACTTC. Using reference TRBV28 and TRBJ2-7 for the parts outside the CDR3, the full variable domain is DVKVTQSSRYLVKRTGEKVFLECVQDMDHENMFWYRQDPGLGLRLIYFSYDVKMKEKGDIPEGYSVSREKKERFSLILESASTNQTSMYLCASSLGRLAGVSYEQYFGPGTRLTVT.

V gene TRBV30 combines with J gene TRBJ1-2; D is unclear. CDR1 GTSNPN and CDR2 SVGIG come from the germline V gene (reference sequence). The CDR3 extends over 13 amino acids. Trimming pared 2 bases from V and 7 bases from J, leaving 14 bases between. CDR3 coding DNA: TGTGCCTGGAGTCGACAAGAAACCCTTGGCTACACCTTC. Protein sequence: CAWSRQETLGYTF.

The chain carries TRBV23-1 and TRBJ2-1, with D perhaps matching TRBD1 (5 bases). TRBV23-1 is classed as an ORF, of uncertain function. V lost 4 bases, J lost 7 bases, and 14 bases lay in between. This CDR3 has 14 residues. CDR3: CASSLGQGTNEQFF. The CDR3 DNA sequence: TGCGCCAGCAGTCTTGGGCAGGGAACGAATGAGCAGTTCTTC.

A single count supports this clone. The V call is TRBV14, the J call TRBJ2-3; D call uncertain. The germline CDR1 and CDR2 sequences are SGHDN and FVKESK. The V gene lost 1 base and the J gene lost 0 bases, with 5 bases spanning the gap. The CDR3 covers 14 residues. Here the CDR3 reads CASSQVGSTDTQYF. CDR3 bases: TGTGCCAGCAGCCAAGTCGGGAGCACAGATACGCAGTATTTT.

J is TRBJ2-1 and V is TRBV10-3; 8 bases fit TRBD1. Germline assignment: CDR1 ENHRY and CDR2 SYGVKD. The ends lost 4 bases at V and 3 bases at J; junction bases unmatched: 8. This CDR3 is 16 amino acids long. CDR3 loop: CAISGGQERDYNEQFF. CDR3 nucleotide sequence: TGTGCCATCAGTGGGGGACAGGAGCGTGACTACAATGAGCAGTTCTTC.

The gene calls are TRBV7-2 and TRBJ2-1, with TRBD2 identical over 16 bases. From germline, CDR1 is SGHTA and CDR2 FQGNSA. This CDR3 contains 18 residues. The ends lost 1 base at V and 7 bases at J; junction bases unmatched: 7. CDR3 DNA sequence: TGTGCCAGCAGCTTAGTAGGGACTAGCGGGAGGGCTAATAATGAGCAGTTCTTC. It translates to CASSLVGTSGRANNEQFF.

The chain recombines TRBV2 with TRBJ1-5; D is ambiguous. V was clipped by 6 bases and J by 7 bases, with 16 bases between them. The CDR3 contains 14 residues. CDR1 is SNHLY and CDR2 is FYNNEI in the germline V gene. In DNA, the CDR3 is TGTGCCAGCAGATACGACTTCCCGGGGCAGCCCCAGCATTTT. This sequence encodes CASRYDFPGQPQHF.

DNA of the CDR3: TGCGCCAGCAGAGGACAGGGGTTGGGGAATTCACCCCTCCACTTT. This codes for CASRGQGLGNSPLHF. This chain joins TRBV4-1 and TRBJ1-6; the match to TRBD1 covers 9 bases. The junction had 7 bases not matched to a gene; V was cut back by 6 bases and J by 7 bases. There are 15 residues in the CDR3. Germline CDR1 MGHRA, CDR2 YSYEKL.

The table lists this clone with a few counts. V gene TRBV6-1 combines with J gene TRBJ1-1; 12 nucleotides align to TRBD1. Germline V gene sequence: CDR1 MNHNS, CDR2 SASEGT. The ends lost 4 bases at V and 1 base at J; junction bases unmatched: 7. This CDR3 has 17 residues. CDR3 sequence (DNA): TGTGCCAGCAGTGCCGGGACAGGGGGCTGGAGGAACACTGAAGCTTTCTTT. Its translation is CASSAGTGGWRNTEAFF.

The rearrangement links TRBV19 to TRBJ2-1; 8 bases match TRBD1. CDR1 LNHDA and CDR2 SQIVND come from the germline V gene (reference sequence). CDR3 length equals 15 residues. J gave up 3 bases and V 8 bases, and 9 bases lay outside the gene matches. In nucleotides, the CDR3 is TGTGCCAGTGGCCGAACCGGGACAGGCTACAATGAGCAGTTCTTC. It encodes CASGRTGTGYNEQFF.

This clone turned up a few times. J is TRBJ1-2 and V is TRBV6-5, with a tentative D call TRBD1 (5 bases). The CDR3 extends over 14 amino acids. The ends were cut back, 6 bases at V and 7 bases at J, with 18 bases in the middle. Germline CDR1 reads MNHEY; CDR2 reads SVGAGI. This chain's CDR3 is CASREGSTSRGYTF. The CDR3 nucleotides are TGTGCCAGCAGGGAGGGGTCGACCTCGCGTGGCTACACCTTC.

The gene calls are TRBV15 and TRBJ2-1, with 11 bases identical to TRBD2. CDR3 size: 20 residues. Unmatched junction bases numbered 14, after V lost 1 base and J lost 3 bases. Germline lookup yields CDR1 LNHNV and CDR2 YYDKDF (reference sequence). The CDR3 DNA is TGTGCCACCAGCAGAGTGATGCTAGCGGGGGGTCCGGGTGACTACAATGAGCAGTTCTTC. Translating gives CATSRVMLAGGPGDYNEQFF.

This sequence joins TRBV5-1 and TRBJ2-2; 8 bases line up with TRBD2. Trimming took 0 bases from V and 6 from J; bases not matched to a gene: 4. This CDR3 is built from 15 residues. Germline V CDR1 and CDR2: SGHRS, YFSETQ. CDR3 sequence: CASSLVAGYAGELFF. The CDR3 DNA sequence: TGCGCCAGCAGCTTGGTAGCGGGGTACGCCGGGGAGCTGTTTTTT.